This T cell receptor (beta chain) is from a study of human T cells and chemical hapten exposure. Each CDR3 protein is one row after TCRdb ran MiXCR on the RACE reads. The sample has roughly 50,000 distinct CDR3 sequences, roughly 10% seen once. CDR3 size: 15 residues. V gave up 5 bases and J gave up 8 bases, with 19 bases separating them. Per germline, CDR1 MDHEN and CDR2 SYDVKM. Noted time point: pre-sensitization, week 0. The treatment here: therapeutic diphenylcyclopropenone sensitization with weekly scalp DPC. Whole blood that had not been fractionated was the source of extracted total RNA. This chain links TRBV28 with TRBJ1-5, with D perhaps TRBD1 (5 bases). This receptor was taken from a woman aged 25-40 years with alopecia areata. Some clones in this sample may be carry-over from other donors' samples. This material consisted of whole blood, taken in connection with sensitization to the hapten diphenylcyclopropenone (DPC). CDR3 sequence: CASSPRTPGGEPQHF. In DNA form, the CDR3 reads TGTGCCAGCAGTCCTAGGACCCCGGGGGGAGAGCCCCAGCATTTT.